Following are 6 T cell receptor beta chains from one sample sequenced in a study of breast tumors, draining lymph nodes, adjacent tissues. TCRdb reprocessed the multiplex PCR reads via MiXCR and lists one record per CDR3 protein. This sample has over 20,000 distinct CDR3 sequences; 50% to 75% occur once, and the top ten carry approximately 21%. The sequenced sample was tumor-adjacent breast tissue. All receptors come from a female donor with breast cancer. Some clones in this sample may be carry-over from other donors' samples.

The rearrangement uses TRBV7-2 and TRBJ2-7; TRBD2 is a possible D gene (7 bases). Trimming removed 5 bases at V and 1 base at J, with 18 bases between. The CDR3 contains 16 residues. Germline loops: CDR1 SGHTA, CDR2 FQGNSA. This CDR3 reads CASSPRGGGESYEQYF. The CDR3 DNA follows: TGTGCCAGCAGCCCAAGAGGGGGGGGGGAATCCTACGAGCAGTACTTC.

This clonotype was seen ten or more times. The genes are TRBV14 and TRBJ2-5; tentatively, D is TRBD1 or TRBD2 (5 bases each). V was trimmed by 4 bases and J by 1 base, leaving 10 bases between them. The CDR3 sequence is 14 residues long. Germline assignment: CDR1 SGHDN and CDR2 FVKESK. The CDR3 coding sequence is TGTGCCAGCAGCCCCCGGGGCCTCCAAGAGACCCAGTACTTC. This translates into CASSPRGLQETQYF.

The chain carries TRBV20-1 and TRBJ2-3; D uncertain. The CDR3 loop spans 12 amino acids. Trimming removed 4 bases from V and 6 bases from J, with 11 bases in between. Looked up from germline, CDR1 is DFQATT and CDR2 is SNEGSKA (reference sequence). The CDR3 sequence: CSAMSLGDTQYF. CDR3 nucleotides: TGCAGTGCTATGTCTTTGGGGGATACGCAGTATTTT.

The chain has TRBV4-3 and TRBJ2-7, with 10 nucleotides matching TRBD2. Trimming at V came to 0 bases and at J to 4 bases, leaving 3 bases not matched to a gene. The germline V gene has CDR1 LGHNA and CDR2 YSLEER. The CDR3 extends over 15 amino acids. The CDR3 loop reads CASSQEVAGGYEQYF. The CDR3 nucleotides are TGCGCCAGCAGCCAAGAGGTAGCGGGGGGATACGAGCAGTACTTC.

This clonotype has only a few counts. J is TRBJ1-5 and V is TRBV24-1; a weak D match, TRBD1 (6 bases). V was shortened by 7 bases and J by 4 bases, with 10 bases between the two germline ends. Germline lookup yields CDR1 KGHDR and CDR2 SFDVKD. The CDR3 extends over 13 amino acids. The CDR3 here is CATSDRMNQPQHF. The CDR3 region has the DNA TGTGCCACCAGCGACAGGATGAATCAGCCCCAGCATTTT.

The CDR3 spells CSARVGLDRFSNEQFF. CDR3 nucleotide sequence: TGCAGTGCTAGAGTGGGACTGGATCGTTTTTCCAATGAGCAGTTCTTC. V and J are TRBV20-1 and TRBJ2-1; TRBD2 is a possible D gene (6 bases). Germline CDR1 DFQATT, CDR2 SNEGSKA (reference sequence). The CDR3 extends over 16 amino acids. V was shortened by 1 base and J by 6 bases, with 19 bases between the two germline ends.